The 20 T cell receptor beta chains presented below share a single source sample, sequenced in a study of blood T cell repertoires in COVID-19. Profiled with immunoSEQ multiplex PCR; TCRdb holds only in-frame clones, not every one. This sample has approximately 440,000 clones, with about 90% found just once. The sample was PBMCs or T cells enriched from blood (not recorded which). The source of these receptors is a young man who had recovered from COVID-19.

CDR3 sequence: CASSFDRDGQPQHF. The CDR3 bases are TGTGCCAGCAGCTTCGACAGGGACGGACAGCCCCAGCATTTT. J is TRBJ1-5 and V is TRBV3-1 (or the pseudogene TRBV3-2), with TRBD1 identical over 7 bases. This CDR3 comprises 14 residues. Trimming removed 5 bases from V and 7 bases from J; junction bases left unmatched: 8. CDR1 LGHDT and CDR2 YNNKEL come from the germline V gene (reference sequence).

The rearrangement joins TRBV6-5 to TRBJ2-1; D call uncertain. V shed 2 bases and J shed 11 bases, with 16 bases lying between them. Germline-derived CDR1 and CDR2 are MNHEY and SVGAGI. The CDR3 is 14 residues long. CDR3 residues: CASSYRGDGDQQFF. The DNA for the CDR3 is TGTGCCAGCAGTTACCGCGGTGACGGAGACCAGCAGTTCTTC.

The chain joins TRBV14 to TRBJ1-2; 10 positions match TRBD1. The CDR3 has 16 residues. Germline V gives CDR1 SGHDN, CDR2 FVKESK. The V gene end was trimmed by 1 base and the J gene end by 6 bases; junction bases not matched to a gene: 8. The CDR3 DNA reads TGTGCCAGCAGCCAAGCCGAGACAGGGGGCAACGATGGCTACACCTTC. Translating gives CASSQAETGGNDGYTF.

V usage is TRBV30 and J usage is TRBJ1-1; D gene uncertain. Germline V gene data show CDR1 as GTSNPN and CDR2 as SVGIG (reference sequence). This CDR3 contains 13 residues. Trimming took 2 bases from V and 6 from J, leaving 13 bases between them. CDR3 coding DNA: TGTGCCTGGAGTTTCCGGAGGGTGGCTGAAGCTTTCTTT. It encodes CAWSFRRVAEAFF. The complete variable domain, with remaining parts taken from reference TRBV30 and TRBJ1-1, reads SQTIHQWPATLVQPVGSPLSLECTVEGTSNPNLYWYRQAAGRGLQLLFYSVGIGQISSEVPQNLSASRPQDRQFILSSKKLLLSDSGFYLCAWSFRRVAEAFFGQGTRLTVV.

The V gene is TRBV9, the J gene TRBJ1-2; no clear D. The CDR3 is 12 residues long. Germline V gives CDR1 SGDLS, CDR2 YYNGEE. V was shortened by 4 bases and J by 7 bases, with 11 bases between the two germline ends. The DNA of the CDR3 is TGTGCCAGCAGCTCCCCCCCGGGTGGCTACACCTTC. Its translation: CASSSPPGGYTF.

The chain employs TRBV15 and TRBJ2-1; D is undetermined. CDR1 LNHNV and CDR2 YYDKDF come from the germline V gene (reference sequence). The CDR3 is 15 amino acids. Trimming cost V 1 base and J 6 bases, with 13 bases left between them. Here the CDR3 reads CATSRGTADSNEQFF. Here the CDR3 DNA reads TGTGCCACCAGCAGAGGAACTGCGGATTCCAATGAGCAGTTCTTC.

The V and J genes are TRBV9 and TRBJ2-1; 10 bases line up with TRBD2. Germline lookup yields CDR1 SGDLS and CDR2 YYNGEE. This CDR3 has 15 amino acids. Unmatched junction bases numbered 0, after V lost 1 base and J lost 2 bases. The CDR3 loop is CASSVLAGAYNEQFF. CDR3 DNA sequence: TGTGCCAGCAGCGTACTAGCGGGAGCCTACAATGAGCAGTTCTTC.

This clone was counted a single time. The chain employs TRBV5-1 and TRBJ1-1; D remains ambiguous. V was clipped by 5 bases and J by 0 bases, with 11 bases between them. The CDR3 runs to 14 residues. Germline V CDR1 and CDR2: SGHRS, YFSETQ. The CDR3 DNA reads as TGCGCCAGCAGTAACAGACCCATGAACACTGAAGCTTTCTTT. As protein: CASSNRPMNTEAFF.

This chain links TRBV30 with TRBJ2-1; 7 bases fit TRBD2. With 2 bases clipped from V and 4 bases from J, the junction kept 5 bases outside the gene matches. The length of the CDR3 is 14 residues. Looked up from germline, CDR1 is GTSNPN and CDR2 is SVGIG (reference sequence). The CDR3, as DNA: TGTGCCTGGAGTATCGGGACTAAGTACAATGAGCAGTTCTTC. Translating it yields CAWSIGTKYNEQFF.

The J gene is TRBJ1-3, the V gene TRBV7-9; D gene uncertain. The CDR3 sequence is 14 residues long. V lost 5 bases, J lost 4 bases, and 12 bases lay in between. Germline CDR1 SEHNR, CDR2 FQNEAQ (reference sequence). The CDR3 nucleotides read TGTGCCAGCAGCGATTGGGCGGGCGGAAACACCATATATTTT. Its translation: CASSDWAGGNTIYF.

The V and J genes are TRBV5-4 and TRBJ2-2, with 10 bases lining up with TRBD2. This CDR3 has 15 residues. Germline CDR1 SGHNT, CDR2 YYREEE (reference sequence). The junction had 2 bases not matched to a gene; V was cut back by 4 bases and J by 2 bases. CDR3 bases: TGTGCCAGCAGCCGGACTAGCGGAAACACCGGGGAGCTGTTTTTT. Translated: CASSRTSGNTGELFF.

The chain recombines TRBV9 with TRBJ2-3; perhaps TRBD1 as D (6 bases). This CDR3 has 13 residues. Germline-derived CDR1 and CDR2 are SGDLS and YYNGEE. Trimming stripped 6 bases from V and 2 bases from J, with 10 bases between. This chain's CDR3 is CASTGDDTDTQYF. Here the CDR3 DNA reads TGTGCCAGCACAGGGGATGACACAGATACGCAGTATTTT.

The chain links TRBV19 to TRBJ2-2; TRBD1 is a possible D gene (5 bases). The V end was cut by 9 bases, the J end by 5 bases, with 19 bases between. CDR3 size: 15 residues. Germline assignment: CDR1 LNHDA and CDR2 SQIVND (reference sequence). The CDR3 bases are TGTGCCAGCTCCAATCAGGGAAGGCGGACCGGGGAGCTGTTTTTT. It codes for CASSNQGRRTGELFF.

This chain uses TRBV29-1 with TRBJ1-6, with D uncertain. The CDR3 spans 13 residues. Germline CDR1 and CDR2: SQVTM and ANQGSEA. With 7 bases removed from V and 4 bases from J, the gap between germline ends came to 11 bases. Here the CDR3 reads CSARDGYNSPLHF. As DNA, the CDR3 is TGCAGCGCCCGCGACGGGTATAATTCACCCCTCCACTTT.

V gene TRBV25-1 combines with J gene TRBJ1-2, with 11 positions matching TRBD1. CDR3 length: 15 residues. Germline CDR1 is MGHDK and CDR2 is SYGVNS. The V and J ends lost 3 bases and 7 bases, in that order; junction bases with no gene match: 7. CDR3 sequence reads: CASSDPGQGAGGYTF. The CDR3 region has the DNA TGTGCCAGCAGTGACCCCGGACAGGGGGCGGGTGGCTACACCTTC.

This rearrangement joins TRBV27 to TRBJ2-3, with D maybe TRBD2 (7 bases). CDR1 is MNHEY, CDR2 SMNVEV, per germline (reference sequence). The CDR3 runs to 16 residues. Trimming removed 7 bases from V and 3 bases from J, with 20 bases in between. The CDR3 sequence is CASKGPAGRGTDTQYF. In nucleotides, the CDR3 is TGTGCCAGCAAGGGTCCGGCGGGGAGGGGGACAGATACGCAGTATTTT.

The genes are TRBV7-9 and TRBJ1-2, with D maybe TRBD1 (6 bases). V was clipped by 5 bases and J by 1 base, with 14 bases between them. CDR1 and CDR2 from the germline V gene are SEHNR and FQNEAQ (reference sequence). The CDR3 totals 15 residues. CDR3 bases: TGTGCCAGCAGCCAGCTGGGGGCCTTTAACTATGGCTACACCTTC. As protein: CASSQLGAFNYGYTF.

The chain carries TRBV24-1 and TRBJ1-2; 8 nucleotides agree with TRBD1. V trimming: 6 bases; J trimming: 2 bases; junction bases outside the gene matches: 7. The CDR3 loop spans 15 amino acids. CDR1 and CDR2 (germline): KGHDR, SFDVKD. CDR3 bases: TGTGCCACCAGTAAGACAGGGGCCCAAAACTATGGCTACACCTTC. Protein product: CATSKTGAQNYGYTF.

The chain couples TRBV11-2 to TRBJ2-7; D not certain. Deletions cut 0 bases from V and 2 bases from J, with 11 bases between. This CDR3 has 15 residues. Germline CDR1 is SGHAT and CDR2 is FQNNGV. CDR3 nucleotide sequence: TGTGCCAGCAGCTTAGATCGAGTGAGAGCCTACGAGCAGTACTTC. This encodes CASSLDRVRAYEQYF.

The chain recombines TRBV7-9 with TRBJ2-7; perhaps TRBD2 as D (5 bases). CDR3 length: 14 residues. Trimming left V 1 base short and J 5 bases short, with 12 bases between. Germline V gene lookup returns CDR1 SEHNR and CDR2 FQNEAQ (reference sequence). CDR3 in amino acids: CASSLEEGRHEQYF. In nucleotides, the CDR3 is TGTGCCAGCAGCTTAGAAGAGGGTCGCCACGAGCAGTACTTC.